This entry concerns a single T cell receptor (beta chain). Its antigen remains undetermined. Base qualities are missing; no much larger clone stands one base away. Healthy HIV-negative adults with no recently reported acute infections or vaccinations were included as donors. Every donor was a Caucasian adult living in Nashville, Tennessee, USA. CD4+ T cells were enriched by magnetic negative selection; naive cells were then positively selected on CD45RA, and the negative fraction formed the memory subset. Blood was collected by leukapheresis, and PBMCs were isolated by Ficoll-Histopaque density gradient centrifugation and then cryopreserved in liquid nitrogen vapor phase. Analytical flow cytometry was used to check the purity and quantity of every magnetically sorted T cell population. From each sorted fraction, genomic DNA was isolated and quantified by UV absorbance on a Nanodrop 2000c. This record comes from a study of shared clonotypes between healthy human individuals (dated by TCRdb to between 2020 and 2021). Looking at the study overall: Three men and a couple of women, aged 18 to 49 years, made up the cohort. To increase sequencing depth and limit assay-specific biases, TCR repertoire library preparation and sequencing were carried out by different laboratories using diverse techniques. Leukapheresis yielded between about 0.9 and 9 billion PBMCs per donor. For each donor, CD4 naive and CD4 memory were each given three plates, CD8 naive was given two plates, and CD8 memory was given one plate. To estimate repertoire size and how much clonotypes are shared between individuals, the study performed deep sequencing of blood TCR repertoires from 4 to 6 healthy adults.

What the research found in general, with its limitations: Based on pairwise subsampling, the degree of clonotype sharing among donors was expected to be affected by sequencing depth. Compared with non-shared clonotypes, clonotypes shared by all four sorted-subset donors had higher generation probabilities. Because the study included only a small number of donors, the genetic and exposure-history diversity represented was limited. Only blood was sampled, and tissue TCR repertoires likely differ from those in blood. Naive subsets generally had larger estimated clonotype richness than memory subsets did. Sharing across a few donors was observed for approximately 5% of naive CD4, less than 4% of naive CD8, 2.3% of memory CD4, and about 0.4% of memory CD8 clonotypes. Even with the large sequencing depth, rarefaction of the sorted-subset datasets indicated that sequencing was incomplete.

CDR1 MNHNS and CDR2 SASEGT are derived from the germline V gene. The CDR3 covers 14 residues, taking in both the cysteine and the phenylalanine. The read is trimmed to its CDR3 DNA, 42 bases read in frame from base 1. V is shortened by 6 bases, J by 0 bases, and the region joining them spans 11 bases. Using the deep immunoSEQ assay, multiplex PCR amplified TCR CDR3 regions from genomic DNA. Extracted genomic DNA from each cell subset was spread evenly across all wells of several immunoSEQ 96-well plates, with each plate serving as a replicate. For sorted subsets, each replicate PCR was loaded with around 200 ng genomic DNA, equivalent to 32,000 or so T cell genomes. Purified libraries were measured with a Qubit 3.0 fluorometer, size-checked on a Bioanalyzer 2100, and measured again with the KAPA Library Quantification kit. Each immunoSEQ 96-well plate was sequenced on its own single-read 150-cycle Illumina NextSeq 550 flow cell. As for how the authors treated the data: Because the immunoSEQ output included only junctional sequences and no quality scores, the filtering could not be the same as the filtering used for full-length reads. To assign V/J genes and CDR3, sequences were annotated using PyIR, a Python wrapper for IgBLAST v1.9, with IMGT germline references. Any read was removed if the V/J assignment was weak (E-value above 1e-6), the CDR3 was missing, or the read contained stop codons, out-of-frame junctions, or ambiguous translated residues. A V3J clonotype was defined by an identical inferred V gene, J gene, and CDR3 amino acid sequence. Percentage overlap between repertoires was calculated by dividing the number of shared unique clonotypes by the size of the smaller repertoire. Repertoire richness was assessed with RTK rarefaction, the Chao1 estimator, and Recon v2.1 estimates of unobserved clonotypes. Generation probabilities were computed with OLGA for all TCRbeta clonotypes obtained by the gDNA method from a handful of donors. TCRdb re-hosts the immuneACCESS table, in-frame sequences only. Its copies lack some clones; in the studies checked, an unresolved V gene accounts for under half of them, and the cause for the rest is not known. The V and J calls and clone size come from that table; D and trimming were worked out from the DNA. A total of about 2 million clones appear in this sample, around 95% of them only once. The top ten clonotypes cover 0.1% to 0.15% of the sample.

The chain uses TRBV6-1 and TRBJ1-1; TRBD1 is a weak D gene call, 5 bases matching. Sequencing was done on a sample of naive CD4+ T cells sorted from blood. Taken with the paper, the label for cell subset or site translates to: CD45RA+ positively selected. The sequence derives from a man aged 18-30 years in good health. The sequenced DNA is TGTGCCAGCAGGAGCAGGGTAATGAACACTGAAGCTTTCTTT. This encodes CASRSRVMNTEAFF.